Shown below are 12 T cell receptor beta chains from a single sample sequenced in a study of identical twins. MiXCR was run by TCRdb on the 5' RACE reads, yielding one entry per CDR3 protein. The repertoire includes 200,000 to 250,000 distinct CDR3 sequences, around 15% of them detected once, and around 8.9% sits in the top ten. Sequenced material: memory (CD45RO+) T cells sorted from blood. Source of these receptors: a woman between 18 and 29 years old in good health.

This chain joins TRBV12-3 or TRBV12-4 and TRBJ2-7; possible D gene TRBD2, 5 bases. The CDR3 has 13 residues. V shed 3 bases and J shed 7 bases, with 13 bases lying between them. The CDR3 region has the DNA TGTGCCAGCAGTTTGGACGGCCGGGGTGAGCAGTACTTC. Encoded protein: CASSLDGRGEQYF.

The chain uses TRBV7-2 and TRBJ2-2, with 7 bases fitting TRBD2. Germline-derived CDR1 and CDR2 are SGHTA and FQGNSA. CDR3 length: 14 amino acids. After removal of 1 base from V and 7 bases from J, the junction contained 3 bases not matched to a gene. The CDR3 here is CASSLGPGGGELFF. DNA for the CDR3: TGTGCCAGCAGCTTAGGTCCGGGGGGCGGGGAGCTGTTTTTT.

This clonotype was picked up many times. This chain uses TRBV12-3 or TRBV12-4 with TRBJ2-7; weak D call: TRBD1 (6 bases). Trimming removed 3 bases from V and 1 base from J, with 10 bases in between. This CDR3 contains 14 residues. The CDR3 DNA reads as TGTGCCAGCAGTTTTGGGCAGGGGTCCTACGAGCAGTACTTC. Protein sequence: CASSFGQGSYEQYF.

There are many counts of this clonotype. The rearrangement uses TRBV5-5 and TRBJ2-1, with 9 bases lining up with TRBD2. This CDR3 contains 15 residues. Trimming took 1 base from V and 8 from J; bases not matched to a gene: 7. Germline assignment: CDR1 SGHKS and CDR2 YYEKEE (reference sequence). The CDR3 nucleotides read TGTGCCAGCAGCTTGCGAGCGGGGGGCAGCCATGAGCAGTTCTTC. It codes for CASSLRAGGSHEQFF.

A few counts support this clonotype. J is TRBJ1-2 and V is TRBV18, with D perhaps TRBD1 (6 bases). Germline lookup yields CDR1 KGHSH and CDR2 LQKENI. The CDR3 extends over 14 amino acids. Trimming left V 3 bases short and J 4 bases short, with 12 bases between. CDR3 amino acids: CASSPGDTFYGYTF. The CDR3 DNA is TGTGCCAGCTCACCGGGGGACACCTTCTATGGCTACACCTTC.

This clonotype appeared many times. Here the CDR3 DNA reads TGTGCCAGCAGCCAGGGACTAGCGGGATTGGAGCAGTACTTC. The encoded protein is CASSQGLAGLEQYF. V gene TRBV3-1 combines with J gene TRBJ2-7, with 13 bases aligning to TRBD2. The length of the CDR3 is 14 residues. Germline V gene data show CDR1 as LGHDT and CDR2 as YNNKEL (reference sequence). After removal of 3 bases from V and 7 bases from J, the junction contained 3 bases not matched to a gene.

In its sample, this clonotype is medium-sized. The gene calls are TRBV20-1 and TRBJ2-2; no clear D gene. The CDR3 length is 12 residues. The V and J ends lost 3 bases and 4 bases respectively, with 6 bases between them. Germline V gene sequence: CDR1 DFQATT, CDR2 SNEGSKA (reference sequence). The CDR3 reads CSARNPTGELFF. The CDR3 nucleotides are TGCAGTGCTAGGAATCCCACCGGGGAGCTGTTTTTT.

In its sample, this clonotype was seen a few times. The chain carries TRBV5-4 and TRBJ2-2; D uncertain. The CDR3 runs 15 residues. V lost 1 base, J lost 4 bases, and 11 bases lay in between. The V gene's germline CDR1 is SGHNT and CDR2 YYREEE (reference sequence). CDR3 coding DNA: TGTGCCAGCAGCTTGCTACTATCGGGCACCGGGGAGCTGTTTTTT. Its translation: CASSLLLSGTGELFF.

The genes are TRBV7-9 and TRBJ1-1, with a tentative D call TRBD1 (5 bases). This CDR3 comprises 14 residues. The ends were cut back, 6 bases at V and 1 base at J, with 12 bases in the middle. Per germline, CDR1 SEHNR and CDR2 FQNEAQ (reference sequence). The CDR3 here is CASREFGGNTEAFF. The CDR3 DNA follows: TGTGCCAGCAGGGAATTCGGGGGGAACACTGAAGCTTTCTTT.

This clonotype showed up many times. The chain links TRBV9 to TRBJ2-3, with D maybe TRBD2 (5 bases). The CDR3 is 17 residues long. V gave up 4 bases and J gave up 0 bases, with 18 bases separating them. Per the germline V gene, CDR1 is SGDLS and CDR2 is YYNGEE. The CDR3 is CASSTLGARDSTDTQYF. The CDR3 DNA follows: TGTGCCAGCAGCACACTAGGAGCTAGGGATAGCACAGATACGCAGTATTTT.

This clonotype was detected only a few times. V usage is TRBV5-6 and J usage is TRBJ2-7; TRBD1 agrees at 9 bases. The CDR3 is made up of 15 amino acids. The germline V gene encodes CDR1 SGHDT and CDR2 YYEEEE. Losses at the gene ends were 2 bases for V and 4 bases for J; bases not matched to a gene: 7. The CDR3 spells CASSFLQGATYEQYF. The CDR3 DNA sequence: TGTGCCAGCAGCTTTCTACAGGGGGCCACTTACGAGCAGTACTTC.

This clonotype was picked up many times. This sequence joins TRBV7-2 and TRBJ2-7; the D gene is possibly TRBD2 (5 bases). This CDR3 is built from 14 residues. Germline CDR1 is SGHTA and CDR2 is FQGNSA. V was cut by 1 base and J by 6 bases, with 13 bases left in between. The CDR3 region has the DNA TGTGCCAGCAGCTTAGGCGCCATGAGGGTCGAGCAGTACTTC. It is translated as CASSLGAMRVEQYF.